This TCR beta chain was captured in a study of T-cell reconstitution after alpha-beta-depleted transplantation in children. General study results and limits: One year after transplant, T-cell counts and diversity came mostly from newly produced T cells. About two months after transplant, alpha-beta T cells reportedly came from several hundred expanded graft clones.

Researchers prepared the TCRbeta library using unique molecular identifiers, the study reports. TCRdb processed the PCR reads anew with MiXCR; each CDR3 protein has one entry. This table has about a million distinct CDR3 sequences, around 30% appearing once. This clonotype showed up just a few times. Its antigen is currently unknown. Trimming stripped 4 bases from V and 4 bases from J, with 7 bases between. The CDR3 consists of 12 residues. Germline V gene data show CDR1 as SGHKS and CDR2 as YYEKEE (reference sequence). The sequence derives from a boy in the first two years of life who had a stem cell transplant for SCID, so the T cells may come from the graft donor. This chain uses TRBV5-5 with TRBJ2-3; D uncertain. This specimen was PBMCs, mostly from graft donor cells, taken 360 days after TCRalphabeta/CD19-depleted stem cell transplant. CDR3 sequence (DNA): TGTGCCAGCAGCCGGGCCGCAGATACGCAGTATTTT. It codes for CASSRAADTQYF.